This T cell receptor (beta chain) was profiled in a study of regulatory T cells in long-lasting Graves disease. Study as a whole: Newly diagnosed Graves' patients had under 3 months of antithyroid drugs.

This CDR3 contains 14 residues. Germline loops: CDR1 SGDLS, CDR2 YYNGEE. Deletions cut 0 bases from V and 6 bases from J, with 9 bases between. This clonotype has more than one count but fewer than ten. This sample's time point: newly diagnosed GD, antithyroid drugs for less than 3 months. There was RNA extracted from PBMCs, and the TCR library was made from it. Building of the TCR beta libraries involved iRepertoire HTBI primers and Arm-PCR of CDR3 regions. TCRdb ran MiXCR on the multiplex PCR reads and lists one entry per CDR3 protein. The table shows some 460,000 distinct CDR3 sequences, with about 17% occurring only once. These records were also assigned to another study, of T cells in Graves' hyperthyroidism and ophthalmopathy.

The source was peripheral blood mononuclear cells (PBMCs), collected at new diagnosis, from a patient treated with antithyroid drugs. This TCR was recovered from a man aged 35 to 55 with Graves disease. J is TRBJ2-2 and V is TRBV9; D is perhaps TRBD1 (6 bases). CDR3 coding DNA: TGTGCCAGCAGCGTAGGGGGGCTCCCCGGGGAGCTGTTTTTT. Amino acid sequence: CASSVGGLPGELFF.